Each of the 15 T cell receptor beta chains below was sequenced from the same sample in a study of regulatory T cells in long-lasting Graves disease. Specified time point: newly diagnosed GD, antithyroid drugs for less than 3 months. RNA from PBMCs was the source of the TCR library. Building the TCR beta libraries relied on iRepertoire HTBI primers, and CDR3 regions underwent Arm-PCR. A single record per CDR3 protein comes from TCRdb applying MiXCR to the multiplex PCR reads. The data show roughly 410,000 distinct CDR3 sequences, roughly 15% seen once. These data were likewise used in another study, on T cells in Graves' hyperthyroidism and ophthalmopathy.

This material consisted of peripheral blood mononuclear cells (PBMCs), taken at new diagnosis, from a patient treated with antithyroid drugs. The receptor set was obtained from a woman aged 40 to 50 with Graves disease.

The genes are TRBV20-1 and TRBJ2-3, with D hard to call. Trimming shortened V by 3 bases and J by 5 bases, and 15 bases separated the two germline ends. The CDR3 consists of 14 residues. Germline CDR1 is DFQATT and CDR2 is SNEGSKA (reference sequence). In DNA form, the CDR3 reads TGCAGTGCTAGCACGCCCCAGAGCCTAGATACGCAGTATTTT. It is translated as CSASTPQSLDTQYF.

This clonotype has a count of ten or more. This chain connects TRBV7-9 to TRBJ2-1; TRBD2 is a possible D gene (5 bases). CDR3 length equals 13 residues. From germline, CDR1 is SEHNR and CDR2 FQNEAQ (reference sequence). Trimming stripped 5 bases from V and 7 bases from J, with 12 bases between. Written as DNA, the CDR3 is TGTGCCAGCAGCCAGACTATAGCGAATGAGCAGTTCTTC. It translates to CASSQTIANEQFF.

The chain is built from TRBV5-1 and TRBJ2-6; possibly TRBD1 for D (6 bases). The CDR3 length is 19 residues. Germline CDR1 is SGHRS and CDR2 is YFSETQ. V dropped 0 bases and J dropped 3 bases, with 19 bases sitting between them. CDR3 sequence reads: CASSLARFKGVFGANVLTF. Here the CDR3 DNA reads TGCGCCAGCAGCTTGGCCAGATTTAAGGGGGTATTTGGGGCCAACGTCCTGACTTTC.

This clonotype was seen at least ten times. The chain uses TRBV29-1 and TRBJ1-1; no reliable D call. This CDR3 is 13 amino acids long. The germline V gene encodes CDR1 SQVTM and CDR2 ANQGSEA. Trimming took 7 bases from V and 3 from J, leaving 15 bases between them. The CDR3 nucleotides read TGCAGCGGTGAGTCCGGGAAACACACTGAAGCTTTCTTT. Amino acids: CSGESGKHTEAFF. Supplemented by reference TRBV29-1 and TRBJ1-1, the full variable domain reads SAVISQKPSRDICQRGTSLTIQCQVDSQVTMMFWYRQQPGQSLTLIATANQGSEATYESGFVIDKFPISRPNLTFSTLTVSNMSPEDSSIYLCSGESGKHTEAFFGQGTRLTVV.

As concerns this clonotype: Germline is not matched at one junction end, which may reflect a read error. The gene calls are TRBV5-6 and TRBJ2-5, with TRBD2 identical over 8 bases. The J call is doubtful: the DNA matches TRBJ2-1 better. CDR3 length equals 14 residues. Germline CDR1 is SGHDT and CDR2 is YYEEEE. The CDR3 protein is CASSESGSRNGQFF. The CDR3 region has the DNA TGTGCCAGCAGCGAAAGCGGGAGTCGCAATGGGCAGTTCTTC.

In its sample, this clonotype was seen a few times. The chain links TRBV25-1 to TRBJ2-1; D perhaps matches TRBD2 (5 bases). CDR3 size: 12 residues. Looked up from germline, CDR1 is MGHDK and CDR2 is SYGVNS. V was clipped by 7 bases and J by 9 bases, with 13 bases between them. The chain's CDR3 is CASTPGIGEQFF. CDR3 coding DNA: TGTGCCAGCACTCCCGGGATTGGTGAGCAGTTCTTC.

This clonotype was recorded at least ten times. CDR3 loop: CASSGGLAVSTDTQYF. The CDR3 nucleotides are TGTGCCAGCAGCGGGGGACTAGCGGTGAGCACAGATACGCAGTATTTT. The chain uses TRBV2 and TRBJ2-3; 11 positions agree with TRBD2. The CDR3 has 16 residues. CDR1 SNHLY and CDR2 FYNNEI come from the germline V gene. The V and J ends lost 6 bases and 0 bases, in that order; junction bases with no gene match: 5.

This clonotype was seen at least ten times. The chain employs TRBV12-3 or TRBV12-4 and TRBJ2-5; weak D call: TRBD1 (6 bases). V was cut by 2 bases and J by 0 bases, with 13 bases left in between. The CDR3 loop spans 16 amino acids. The CDR3 coding sequence is TGTGCCAGCAGTTTACCACTTGACAGGCACCAAGAGACCCAGTACTTC. Protein product: CASSLPLDRHQETQYF.

The CDR3 reads CASSSLTTGQGSNEQFF. The DNA of the CDR3 is TGTGCCAGCAGCTCCCTAACGACCGGACAGGGGTCCAACGAGCAGTTCTTC. The chain combines TRBV5-5 with TRBJ2-1, with 9 positions matching TRBD1. The junction had 17 bases not matched to a gene; V was cut back by 3 bases and J by 10 bases. From germline, CDR1 is SGHKS and CDR2 YYEKEE (reference sequence). The CDR3 runs to 17 residues.

The rearrangement links TRBV19 to TRBJ1-2; D is ambiguous. V gave up 0 bases and J gave up 9 bases, with 5 bases separating them. The CDR3 has 11 residues. The germline V gene encodes CDR1 LNHDA and CDR2 SQIVND (reference sequence). The CDR3 spells CASSIDYSYTF. DNA for the CDR3: TGTGCCAGTAGTATAGATTATAGCTACACCTTC.

This clonotype was observed a few times. This sequence joins TRBV13 and TRBJ2-5; D is undetermined. Trimming pared 4 bases from V and 5 bases from J, leaving 20 bases between. Per the germline V gene, CDR1 is PRHDT and CDR2 is FYEKMQ (reference sequence). The CDR3 is 16 amino acids. The CDR3 loop is CASSSSVVPLEETQYF. The CDR3 nucleotides are TGTGCCAGCAGCTCTTCGGTGGTCCCCCTTGAGGAGACCCAGTACTTC.

This clonotype was counted a few times. The chain couples TRBV9 to TRBJ2-1; 9 bases map to TRBD2. The J segment lost 3 bases and the V segment lost 0 bases, leaving 4 bases of the junction unmatched. This CDR3 comprises 16 residues. Germline V gene sequence: CDR1 SGDLS, CDR2 YYNGEE. CDR3 in amino acids: CASSVVRSGGYNEQFF. CDR3 DNA sequence: TGTGCCAGCAGCGTAGTTCGTAGCGGGGGCTACAATGAGCAGTTCTTC.

This clonotype was observed many times. The genes are TRBV2 and TRBJ1-4; no reliable D call. Trimming pared 4 bases from V and 5 bases from J, leaving 11 bases between. Germline CDR1 reads SNHLY; CDR2 reads FYNNEI. This CDR3 spans 14 amino acids. CDR3 DNA sequence: TGTGCCAGCAGTGTCGCCAGCTACAATGAAAAACTGTTTTTT. It yields the protein CASSVASYNEKLFF.

This clonotype was recorded many times. The V and J genes are TRBV20-1 and TRBJ2-3; D call uncertain. Trimming took 7 bases from V and 2 from J, leaving 16 bases between them. CDR1 and CDR2 (germline): DFQATT, SNEGSKA (reference sequence). The CDR3 extends over 14 amino acids. CDR3 protein: CSVPTPRATDTQYF. The CDR3 bases are TGCAGTGTCCCGACACCTAGGGCCACAGATACGCAGTATTTT.

Concerning this clonotype itself: This could be a read error, since a much larger clone is one nucleotide away. The rearrangement links TRBV6-1 to TRBJ1-1, with a tentative D call TRBD1 (5 bases). CDR3 length equals 15 residues. V dropped 5 bases and J dropped 4 bases, with 17 bases sitting between them. The germline gives CDR1 MNHNS, CDR2 SASEGT. CDR3 region: CASSISTQGPTEAFF. For the CDR3, the DNA is TGTGCCAGCAGTATTAGTACTCAGGGACCCACTGAAGCTTTCTTT.